These 3 T cell receptor beta chains came from one sample sequenced in a study of T cells in narcolepsy. The assay was immunoSEQ multiplex PCR, and TCRdb's table has in-frame clones only and misses some. This table holds 20,000 to 25,000 clones, roughly 94% found once. Sequenced material: CD45RA- memory CD4+ T cells from PBMCs. Receptor source: a human donor with narcolepsy.

The chain is built from TRBV19 and TRBJ1-2; the D gene is possibly TRBD1 (6 bases). The CDR3 has 13 amino acids. The V end lost 4 bases, the J end lost 8 bases, and 14 bases lay between the germline ends. Germline CDR1 is LNHDA and CDR2 is SQIVND (reference sequence). The CDR3 DNA reads TGTGCCAGTAGTACCCGGGGGGCTCGGGGCTACACCTTC. It is translated as CASSTRGARGYTF.

The chain combines TRBV6-1 with TRBJ2-1; 10 positions agree with TRBD2. CDR1 and CDR2 (germline): MNHNS, SASEGT. Germline trimming cut 7 bases from V and 6 bases from J; bases unmatched to any gene: 9. There are 15 residues in the CDR3. The CDR3 reads CASIRASGSSNEQFF. The CDR3 DNA sequence: TGTGCCAGCATCCGTGCTAGCGGGAGTAGCAATGAGCAGTTCTTC.

The chain couples TRBV11-2 to TRBJ2-1, with a weak D call TRBD1 (6 bases). This CDR3 region has 15 residues. The germline V gene encodes CDR1 SGHAT and CDR2 FQNNGV. V was cut by 0 bases and J by 2 bases, with 8 bases left in between. The CDR3 protein is CASSLEPGAYNEQFF. CDR3 DNA: TGTGCCAGCAGCTTAGAGCCAGGGGCCTACAATGAGCAGTTCTTC.